Listed below are T cell receptor beta chains from one sample, sequenced in a study of cytomegalovirus exposure and HLA in healthy donors. Produced via immunoSEQ multiplex PCR; TCRdb's table is partial and in-frame only. The table shows roughly 130,000 clones, with more than 80% occurring only once. The sample was PBMCs. The origin of the receptors is a young man in good health and CMV-seronegative. The CDR3 runs from the conserved cysteine through the conserved F or W. D genes are given only for firm matches. Only some rows state a clone size, as once, few, many or a class for expanded clones.

cdr3_aa cdr3_nt d_call j_call v_call clone_size
CASSTGTALGGYPF TGTGCCAGCAGTACTGGGACAGCCTTGGGGGGCTACCCCTTC TRBD1 TRBJ1-2 TRBV6-5 -
CATSTGQTYGYTF TGTGCCACCAGCACCGGACAGACCTATGGCTACACCTTC - TRBJ1-2 TRBV15 -
CASSVGQGESVEQYF TGTGCCAGCAGCGTGGGACAGGGAGAGTCAGTCGAGCAGTACTTC TRBD1 TRBJ2-7 TRBV9 -
CASSIFGTGNTEAFF TGTGCCAGTAGTATTTTTGGGACAGGGAACACTGAAGCTTTCTTT TRBD1 TRBJ1-1 TRBV19 -
CASIAAGAYEQYF TGCGCCAGCATTGCAGCGGGAGCCTACGAGCAGTACTTC TRBD2 TRBJ2-7 TRBV10-2 -
CSSSLGVNSNQPQHF TGTTCCAGCAGCTTAGGCGTAAATAGCAATCAGCCCCAGCATTTT - TRBJ1-5 TRBV7-9 -
CASSPRENREKLFF TGTGCCAGCTCACCAAGGGAGAATCGAGAAAAACTGTTTTTT - TRBJ1-4 TRBV18 -
CASSEEAGDGYTF TGTGCCAGCAGTGAAGAGGCAGGGGATGGCTACACCTTC - TRBJ1-2 TRBV6-1 -
CSVAGLINEQFF TGCAGCGTTGCAGGACTAATAAATGAGCAGTTCTTC - TRBJ2-1 TRBV29-1 -
CASSTIAGRGGNEQFF TGTGCCAGTAGTACCATAGCGGGGAGGGGAGGCAATGAGCAGTTCTTC TRBD2 TRBJ2-1 TRBV19 -
CASSVGRFSNTEAFF TGTGCCAGCAGCGTGGGCAGGTTCTCGAACACTGAAGCTTTCTTT - TRBJ1-1 TRBV9 -
CASSETQDSYEQYF TGCGCCAGCAGTGAAACACAGGACTCCTACGAGCAGTACTTC - TRBJ2-7 TRBV10-1 -
CASRSRTVNTEAFF TGTGCCAGTCGCTCAAGGACAGTGAACACTGAAGCTTTCTTT - TRBJ1-1 TRBV19 once
CASGRFGFGTQYF TGTGCCAGCGGGAGATTCGGGTTTGGTACGCAGTATTTT - TRBJ2-3 TRBV5-4 few
CASSESPPPGTGELFF TGTGCCAGCAGTGAATCCCCCCCACCAGGCACCGGGGAGCTGTTTTTT - TRBJ2-2 TRBV2 -
CSVGEGGTGELFF TGCAGCGTTGGAGAGGGAGGCACCGGGGAGCTGTTTTTT - TRBJ2-2 TRBV29-1 -
CASSLGARSYEQYF TGTGCCAGCAGCTTAGGGGCCAGGTCCTACGAGCAGTACTTC - TRBJ2-7 TRBV11-2 -
CASSVVASYEQYF TGTGCCAGCAGTGTTGTAGCGTCCTACGAGCAGTACTTC - TRBJ2-7 TRBV6-1 -
CASSPLLTDNEQFF TGCGCCAGCAGCCCTCTCTTGACAGACAATGAGCAGTTCTTC - TRBJ2-1 TRBV5-1 -
CASSISPYGGYEQYF TGTGCCAGTAGTATATCCCCTTATGGAGGCTACGAGCAGTACTTC - TRBJ2-7 TRBV19 -
CASKSFGTGDYEQYF TGTGCCAGCAAGAGCTTTGGGACAGGGGACTACGAGCAGTACTTC TRBD1 TRBJ2-7 TRBV2 -
CASSSGGLVGFTDTQYF TGCGCCAGCAGCTCGGGGGGACTAGTCGGCTTCACAGATACGCAGTATTTT TRBD2 TRBJ2-3 TRBV5-1 -
CASSLYRGVEQFF TGTGCCAGCAGTTTATACAGGGGAGTTGAGCAGTTCTTC TRBD1 TRBJ2-1 TRBV27 -
CASSSTRKRLYGYTF TGTGCCAGCAGCTCGACAAGGAAACGGCTCTATGGCTACACCTTC - TRBJ1-2 TRBV28 medium-sized
CASSPISGRMVVEQFF TGTGCCAGCAGTCCGATTAGCGGGAGGATGGTAGTTGAGCAGTTCTTC TRBD2 TRBJ2-1 TRBV27 -
CASSLGIAGAEETQYF TGTGCCAGCAGCTTGGGTATCGCAGGGGCCGAAGAGACCCAGTACTTC - TRBJ2-5 TRBV5-4 -
CASSLGGKNTEAFF TGTGCCAGCAGTCTAGGGGGTAAGAACACTGAAGCTTTCTTT - TRBJ1-1 TRBV27 -
CSVEVPVYGYTF TGCAGCGTTGAAGTTCCAGTCTATGGCTACACCTTC - TRBJ1-2 TRBV29-1 few
CASSLSGSSYNEQFF TGTGCCAGCAGCCTAAGCGGGAGCTCCTACAATGAGCAGTTCTTC TRBD2 TRBJ2-1 TRBV27 few
CASSQESGTGGYEQYF TGTGCCAGCAGCCAAGAGTCCGGGACAGGGGGCTACGAGCAGTACTTC TRBD1 TRBJ2-7 TRBV4-2 -
CASSYGTSGGPYF TGTGCCAGCAGCTACGGAACTAGCGGGGGACCGTACTTC TRBD2 TRBJ2-7 TRBV7-2 -
CASSSLSGGRGREVFF TGTGCCAGCAGTTCCCTGTCGGGGGGCAGAGGACGTGAGGTGTTTTTT - TRBJ2-2 TRBV27 few
CASSLTSGRWDEQFF TGTGCCAGCAGCTTGACTAGCGGGAGGTGGGATGAGCAGTTCTTC TRBD2 TRBJ2-1 TRBV7-9 -
CATSRAGSSYEQYF TGTGCCACCAGCAGAGCGGGAAGCTCCTACGAGCAGTACTTC - TRBJ2-7 TRBV15 -
CASSQAPSAEQYF TGCGCCAGCAGCCAGGCCCCTAGCGCCGAGCAGTACTTC - TRBJ2-7 TRBV10-1 -
CASSPGTGDVWAGELFF TGTGCCAGCAGCCCAGGGACAGGGGACGTCTGGGCCGGGGAGCTGTTTTTT TRBD1 TRBJ2-2 TRBV5-4 -
CASRLLENEQFF TGTGCCAGCAGGCTCCTAGAGAATGAGCAGTTCTTC - TRBJ2-1 TRBV2 -
CASSLGSPPDTQYF TGTGCCAGCAGCTTGGGCTCACCGCCAGATACGCAGTATTTT - TRBJ2-3 TRBV7-2 -
CASSLSGTSRRYNEQFF TGTGCCAGCAGTTTATCCGGGACTAGCAGACGCTACAATGAGCAGTTCTTC TRBD2 TRBJ2-1 TRBV27 -
CASGLVLAGGASGYTF TGTGCTAGTGGTTTGGTACTTGCAGGGGGCGCGTCTGGCTACACCTTC TRBD1 TRBJ1-2 TRBV12-5 -
CASSYGATPEDTQYF TGTGCCAGCAGTTACGGGGCTACCCCGGAAGATACGCAGTATTTT - TRBJ2-3 TRBV6-5 -
CASSLTESTGELFF TGTGCCAGCAGTTTGACAGAATCCACCGGGGAGCTGTTTTTT - TRBJ2-2 TRBV27 -
CASSPRGRANQPQHF TGTGCCAGCAGCCCCCGGGGGAGAGCGAATCAGCCCCAGCATTTT - TRBJ1-5 TRBV28 -
CASSSGTATEAFF TGTGCCAGCAGCTCCGGGACAGCGACTGAAGCTTTCTTT TRBD1 TRBJ1-1 TRBV9 few
CASSLFSQPQHF TGTGCCAGCAGCTTATTTAGTCAGCCCCAGCATTTT - TRBJ1-5 TRBV5-8 -
CASSLGSGSSYEQYF TGTGCCAGCAGCTTAGGCAGCGGGAGCTCCTACGAGCAGTACTTC TRBD2 TRBJ2-7 TRBV7-2 -